This entry features one T cell receptor (beta chain) sequence. This clonotype was observed a handful of times. The specificity of this receptor is unknown. A much larger clone differs by one base, so this may be a read error. Ophthalmopathy patients had moderately to severely active disease, with a Clinical Activity Score of 3 or more, a NOSPECS grade of 4 or more, and a disease duration of less than 3 months. Patients with uncontrolled infections, other autoimmune diseases, pregnancy or lactation were excluded. Diagnoses were established on the basis of clinical symptoms, serum thyroxine and TRAb, thyroid ultrasound, and orbital computed tomography. Ficoll-Paque density gradient centrifugation was used to isolate PBMCs from 10 ml of fresh peripheral blood. Total RNA was extracted with Trizol reagent, and quality was checked on an Agilent 2100 Bioanalyzer. The source of the sample is a study of T cells in Graves' hyperthyroidism and ophthalmopathy (dated by TCRdb to the late 2010s). Some background on the complete study: Peripheral blood was collected at initial diagnosis, before any treatment. In about 6 Graves' hyperthyroidism patients, the study also compared T-cell repertoires from thyroid tissue with T-cell repertoires from blood. The paper describes TCR Vbeta CDR3 sequencing of 135 peripheral blood samples, made up of 43 ophthalmopathy patients, roughly 75 hyperthyroidism patients and 17 progressor patients. Once sampling was done, hyperthyroidism patients were given methimazole at a starting dose of 30 mg daily, whereas ophthalmopathy patients were given high-dose intravenous methylprednisolone. Whether ophthalmopathy could be predicted prospectively was tested in an independent validation cohort made up of some 20 hyperthyroidism patients plus 17 patients who later progressed to ophthalmopathy. For training and testing, the 100 or so patients in the discovery cohort were randomly divided in a 7:3 ratio. To identify TCR V-J signatures that set the groups apart, the researchers used a discovery cohort of approximately 98 patients, made up of roughly 40 with Graves' ophthalmopathy and some 58 with stable Graves' hyperthyroidism.

Amplification of TCR beta CDR3 regions was carried out from RNA transcripts. A first-round RT-PCR of the TCR CDR3 used the HTBI primer set with the Qiagen OneStep RT-PCR kit. A second multiplex PCR round built the libraries, followed by size selection and purification. The libraries were sequenced on an Illumina HiSeq2000 using paired-end 100 bp reads. For the original study's pipeline: SOAPnuke was used to process the raw data, throwing out any read that contained adapters or uncalled bases, had a mean Phred below 15, or lacked an exact constant-primer or identifier match. High-quality paired reads were merged with COPE v1.2.5, and unique nucleotide sequences were defined as clonotypes. Clonotypes were aligned to IMGT TRBV, TRBD and TRBJ reference segments using MiTCR v1.1. The analysis included only V-J combinations with a frequency above 0.0001, which together covered roughly 99% of the repertoires. The TCS score was defined as F50 (clonal expansion) divided by E x V (chaos), with BLOSUM62-based TCRdist calculated between CDR3 peptides within each V-J. Welch's t-statistics and random forest reduced 450 to 600 V-J features to around 14, which were used in a naive Bayes classifier (R e1071). The Morisita-Horn index was used to measure how similar the thyroid and blood repertoires were. TCRdb reprocessing: public reads trimmed at Q25 with fastp, clones called with MiXCR, in-frame beta chains kept. Each CDR3 protein gets just one entry, which takes the most common genes and DNA from the rows behind it. The V and J calls and clone size are TCRdb's, not the authors'. The sample table lists about 37,000 distinct CDR3 sequences, about 47% of them with a count of one. 17% of the sample is in the top ten clones.

Study-wide conclusions, independent of this receptor: Ophthalmopathy was separated from stable hyperthyroidism by a 13 V-J signature model, with around 88% sensitivity and about 81% specificity obtained in cross-validation and 80%/75% obtained in testing. Blood samples also contained most of the expanded thyroid clonotypes (frequency above 0.001), which suggests that blood repertoires may reflect thyroid immune responses. During validation, the model predicted progression to ophthalmopathy a median of around 7 months ahead of onset, with almost 71% sensitivity and 72.22% specificity. Sample size was not statistically predetermined, and investigators were not blinded to group allocation.

Sequenced material: blood. The receptor was isolated from a man in his forties with Graves' ophthalmopathy.

The CDR3 corresponds to CATSFDVGSSCEQYF. The DNA is TGTGCCACCTCGTTCGACGTCGGTAGCTCCTGCGAGCAGTACTTC. This chain is built from TRBV28 and TRBJ2-7; confidence is insufficient to name the D gene. The CDR3 numbers 15 residues from cysteine through phenylalanine. Here the CDR3 DNA is all that survives: 45 bases in frame from base 1. CDR1 and CDR2 were assigned from the germline V gene as MDHEN and SYDVKM.